These 28 T cell receptor beta chains came from one sample sequenced in a study of blood T cell repertoires in COVID-19. TCRdb's copy holds only in-frame clones and misses some; the assay was immunoSEQ multiplex PCR. The sample includes approximately 67,000 clones, around 87% of them seen just once. The sequenced sample was peripheral blood. These TCRs come from a man aged 50-60 years with active COVID-19.

The gene calls are TRBV6-6 and TRBJ2-1; D is ambiguous. Germline loops: CDR1 MNHNY, CDR2 SVGAGI (reference sequence). There are 14 residues in the CDR3. Between the trimmed V and J ends, which lost 3 bases and 4 bases, there was a span of 10 bases. The CDR3 sequence: CASSYHYGYNEQFF. CDR3 nucleotide sequence: TGTGCCAGCAGTTATCATTACGGGTACAATGAGCAGTTCTTC.

This clone was found once. The rearrangement links TRBV7-2 to TRBJ1-5; no firm D call. V was trimmed by 4 bases and J by 3 bases, leaving 13 bases between them. The CDR3 has 15 residues. CDR1 SGHTA and CDR2 FQGNSA come from the germline V gene. CDR3 region: CASSSRGEFNQPQHF. For the CDR3, the DNA is TGTGCCAGCAGCTCCCGCGGGGAATTCAATCAGCCCCAGCATTTT.

This chain connects TRBV5-1 to TRBJ1-2; D unclear. V lost 3 bases to trimming and J lost 1 base, with 4 bases between them. Germline lookup yields CDR1 SGHRS and CDR2 YFSETQ. There are 12 residues in the CDR3. CDR3 region: CASSSNNYGYTF. The CDR3 nucleotides read TGCGCCAGCAGCTCTAATAACTATGGCTACACCTTC.

The chain uses TRBV6-4 and TRBJ1-6; D is unclear. The CDR3 sequence is 13 residues long. The V end lost 5 bases, the J end lost 9 bases, and 11 bases lay between the germline ends. The germline CDR1 and CDR2 sequences are MRHNA and SNTAGT. The CDR3 protein is CASSSRLASPLHF. The CDR3 nucleotides read TGTGCCAGCAGTTCCAGGCTCGCTTCACCCCTCCACTTT.

The gene calls are TRBV9 and TRBJ1-4, with TRBD1 matching 10 bases. The V gene end was trimmed by 1 base and the J gene end by 7 bases; junction bases not matched to a gene: 4. The germline V gene encodes CDR1 SGDLS and CDR2 YYNGEE. This CDR3 region has 15 residues. CDR3 residues: CASSVRDRGGEKLFF. The CDR3 DNA reads TGTGCCAGCAGCGTAAGGGACAGGGGAGGTGAAAAACTGTTTTTT.

This clone has more than one count but fewer than ten. This chain connects TRBV4-2 to TRBJ2-2; 7 bases fit TRBD2. The CDR3 covers 16 residues. V was clipped by 0 bases and J by 1 base; unmatched bases: 2. CDR1 LGHNA and CDR2 YNFKEQ come from the germline V gene. The CDR3: CASSQDSSGNTGELFF. In DNA, the CDR3 is TGTGCCAGCAGCCAAGATTCTAGCGGGAACACCGGGGAGCTGTTTTTT.

The chain employs TRBV9 and TRBJ1-4; TRBD1 might be the D (5 bases). Germline CDR1 reads SGDLS; CDR2 reads YYNGEE. This CDR3 spans 15 amino acids. Trimming cost V 0 bases and J 3 bases, with 9 bases left between them. The CDR3 region is CASSVASGSNEKLFF. The DNA of the CDR3 is TGTGCCAGCAGCGTAGCTTCAGGGTCTAATGAAAAACTGTTTTTT.

The CDR3 coding sequence is TGTGCCAGCAGCGAAGGAGGCGGCCTCTATGGCTACACCTTC. It is translated as CASSEGGGLYGYTF. V is TRBV5-4 and J is TRBJ1-2; no clear D gene. This CDR3 is 14 amino acids long. V was clipped by 4 bases and J by 4 bases, with 14 bases between them. In germline, CDR1 is SGHNT, CDR2 YYREEE (reference sequence). Variable domain in full (rest from reference TRBV5-4 and TRBJ1-2): ETGVTQSPTHLIKTRGQQVTLRCSSQSGHNTVSWYQQALGQGPQFIFQYYREEENGRGNFPPRFSGLQFPNYSSELNVNALELDDSALYLCASSEGGGLYGYTFGSGTRLTVV.

CDR3 coding DNA: TGTGCCAGCAGTGCCGTTAGTGCGGGAGCTGGCTACACCTTC. Encoded protein: CASSAVSAGAGYTF. The rearrangement joins TRBV2 to TRBJ1-2; D remains ambiguous. The germline V gene has CDR1 SNHLY and CDR2 FYNNEI. The CDR3 covers 14 residues. V was clipped by 4 bases and J by 7 bases, with 16 bases between them.

The J gene is TRBJ1-5, the V gene TRBV30, with D unresolved. In germline, CDR1 is GTSNPN, CDR2 SVGIG (reference sequence). This CDR3 has 13 amino acids. The V end lost 4 bases, the J end lost 6 bases, and 13 bases lay between the germline ends. This chain's CDR3 is CAWTLRSGQPQHF. The CDR3 DNA sequence: TGTGCCTGGACCTTGCGCAGCGGTCAGCCCCAGCATTTT.

This chain joins TRBV24-1 and TRBJ1-4; 9 bases align to TRBD1. Germline assignment: CDR1 KGHDR and CDR2 SFDVKD. J gave up 7 bases and V 9 bases, and 5 bases lay outside the gene matches. This CDR3 has 13 amino acids. The CDR3 is CATGDRGGEKLFF. CDR3 nucleotides: TGTGCCACCGGAGACAGGGGGGGTGAAAAACTGTTTTTT.

This clone has just a few counts. This sequence joins TRBV19 and TRBJ2-7; 7 bases line up with TRBD1. The CDR3 runs 13 residues. From germline, CDR1 is LNHDA and CDR2 SQIVND (reference sequence). The ends lost 0 bases at V and 12 bases at J; junction bases unmatched: 8. CDR3 sequence: CASSIEKQGRLYF. The CDR3 DNA reads as TGTGCCAGTAGTATAGAAAAACAGGGGCGTCTGTACTTC. Combining the CDR3 with reference TRBV19 and TRBJ2-7 gives the whole variable domain DGGITQSPKYLFRKEGQNVTLSCEQNLNHDAMYWYRQDPGQGLRLIYYSQIVNDFQKGDIAEGYSVSREKKESFPLTVTSAQKNPTAFYLCASSIEKQGRLYFGPGTRLTVT.

The chain is built from TRBV7-9 and TRBJ1-4, with 7 bases lining up with TRBD1. Germline CDR1 and CDR2: SEHNR and FQNEAQ (reference sequence). The length of the CDR3 is 14 residues. The trim removed 5 bases at V and 7 bases at J, leaving 7 bases unmatched. CDR3 sequence reads: CASSTGTAGEKLFF. Written as DNA, the CDR3 is TGTGCCAGCAGCACCGGGACAGCCGGTGAAAAACTGTTTTTT.

On this clone: This CDR3 is also generated by other DNA sequences in the sample. This chain links TRBV6-2 or TRBV6-3 with TRBJ1-5; 7 bases are a match to TRBD1. Per germline, CDR1 MNHEY and CDR2 SVGEGT. This CDR3 is 14 amino acids long. V shed 1 base, J shed 6 bases, and the junction held 3 bases outside the gene matches. CDR3 residues: CASSYLQGLQPQHF. The CDR3 DNA is TGTGCCAGCAGTTACTTACAGGGGCTTCAGCCCCAGCATTTT.

This clone has only one observation. The chain uses TRBV15 and TRBJ2-1; 9 bases line up with TRBD2. CDR3 length equals 18 residues. J was trimmed by 0 bases and V by 0 bases; bases with no gene match: 6. Germline V gene sequence: CDR1 LNHNV, CDR2 YYDKDF (reference sequence). The CDR3, as DNA: TGTGCCACCAGCAGAGATACGCGGCGGGAGGGCTCCTACAATGAGCAGTTCTTC. Translation: CATSRDTRREGSYNEQFF.

In its sample, this clone was seen once. The rearrangement links TRBV3-1 (or the pseudogene TRBV3-2) to TRBJ2-1; 7 bases match TRBD1. CDR3 length: 16 amino acids. V shed 0 bases, J shed 3 bases, and the junction held 5 bases outside the gene matches. Germline CDR1 and CDR2: LGHDT and YNNKEL (reference sequence). CDR3 sequence: CASSQDGRGSYNEQFF. The CDR3 coding sequence is TGTGCCAGCAGCCAAGATGGCAGGGGGAGCTACAATGAGCAGTTCTTC.

The sample holds a few counts of this clone. This sequence joins TRBV6-5 and TRBJ1-6; D is uncertain. Trimming removed 10 bases at V and 5 bases at J, with 18 bases between. CDR1 MNHEY and CDR2 SVGAGI come from the germline V gene. The CDR3 sequence is 15 residues long. CDR3 DNA: TGTGCCATCTATCCCGGGTCGGCTGATAATTCACCCCTCCACTTT. This translates into CAIYPGSADNSPLHF.

V gene TRBV11-3 combines with J gene TRBJ2-1, with D maybe TRBD2 (5 bases). The length of the CDR3 is 16 residues. From germline, CDR1 is SGHNT and CDR2 YENEEA. Trimming removed 2 bases from V and 2 bases from J, with 13 bases in between. CDR3 nucleotides: TGTGCCAGCAGCTTAAGGTCGGGATTTCCCTACAATGAGCAGTTCTTC. Protein: CASSLRSGFPYNEQFF.

The chain couples TRBV6-5 to TRBJ2-7; no clear D. V lost 5 bases, J lost 6 bases, and 11 bases lay in between. CDR3 size: 12 residues. From germline, CDR1 is MNHEY and CDR2 SVGAGI. The CDR3 here is CASSHGRLEQYF. For the CDR3, the DNA is TGTGCCAGCAGTCATGGCAGGCTCGAGCAGTACTTC.

This clone was seen a single time. J is TRBJ1-4 and V is TRBV2; D possibly corresponds to TRBD1 (5 bases). This CDR3 has 15 amino acids. Trimming cost V 3 bases and J 8 bases, with 16 bases left between them. In germline, CDR1 is SNHLY, CDR2 FYNNEI. The CDR3 is CASSDPGGSEEKLFF. In DNA form, the CDR3 reads TGTGCCAGCAGTGATCCGGGGGGGTCAGAGGAAAAACTGTTTTTT.

This chain joins TRBV6-5 and TRBJ2-1, with TRBD1 as a possible D gene (7 bases). The germline V gene encodes CDR1 MNHEY and CDR2 SVGAGI. With 11 bases removed from V and 6 bases from J, the gap between germline ends came to 20 bases. CDR3 length: 14 residues. In DNA form, the CDR3 reads TGTGCCGCCCAGAATCGGAGGGGGCTCAATGAGCAGTTCTTC. The encoded protein is CAAQNRRGLNEQFF.

This chain joins TRBV7-8 and TRBJ2-7; D may be TRBD1 (6 bases). The V gene lost 4 bases and the J gene lost 2 bases, with 15 bases spanning the gap. The CDR3 spans 15 residues. Germline V gene data show CDR1 as SGHVS and CDR2 as FQNEAQ. CDR3 in amino acids: CASSSIDRRPYEQYF. In nucleotides, the CDR3 is TGTGCCAGCAGCTCAATCGACAGGCGCCCCTACGAGCAGTACTTC.

J is TRBJ1-2 and V is TRBV7-2; D unresolved. The CDR3 has 13 amino acids. Germline loops: CDR1 SGHTA, CDR2 FQGNSA. Trimming took off 4 bases at V and 2 bases at J, with 8 bases between the two ends. CDR3: CASSYGSNYGYTF. In nucleotides, the CDR3 is TGTGCCAGCAGCTACGGGTCCAACTATGGCTACACCTTC.

The count of this clone is one. CDR3 amino acids: CASSLTGGRITEAFF. DNA of the CDR3: TGTGCCAGCAGCTTAACGGGGGGGCGCATCACTGAAGCTTTCTTT. V usage is TRBV11-2 and J usage is TRBJ1-1; a possible D gene is TRBD1 (6 bases). The CDR3 runs to 15 residues. The V end lost 2 bases, the J end lost 4 bases, and 14 bases lay between the germline ends. Germline values: CDR1 SGHAT, CDR2 FQNNGV.

The V and J genes are TRBV18 and TRBJ2-2; D gene unclear. The germline CDR1 and CDR2 sequences are KGHSH and LQKENI. The CDR3 contains 15 residues. The V end was cut by 0 bases, the J end by 1 base, with 6 bases between. This CDR3 is CASSPPERNTGELFF. The CDR3 DNA follows: TGTGCCAGCTCACCACCAGAGAGGAACACCGGGGAGCTGTTTTTT.

The rearrangement uses TRBV29-1 and TRBJ1-1, with D possibly matching TRBD1 (5 bases). This CDR3 spans 14 amino acids. CDR1 and CDR2 from the germline V gene are SQVTM and ANQGSEA. Trimming removed 4 bases at V and 0 bases at J, with 12 bases between. The chain's CDR3 is CSVVRGGVNTEAFF. Here the CDR3 DNA reads TGCAGCGTTGTTAGGGGCGGAGTGAACACTGAAGCTTTCTTT.

This rearrangement joins TRBV5-1 to TRBJ2-1, with 9 positions matching TRBD2. This CDR3 is 16 amino acids long. V shed 0 bases and J 9 bases; nucleotides not matched to a gene: 10. The germline gives CDR1 SGHRS, CDR2 YFSETQ. The CDR3 sequence is CASSLEGAGGAFEQFF. The CDR3 nucleotides are TGCGCCAGCAGCTTGGAGGGAGCGGGAGGTGCTTTTGAGCAGTTCTTC.

For the CDR3, the DNA is TGCAGCGTTGAAGATCTCGGGACAGGGGGCACAGATACGCAGTATTTT. It yields the protein CSVEDLGTGGTDTQYF. The chain uses TRBV29-1 and TRBJ2-3; 10 nucleotides align to TRBD1. Germline trimming cut 0 bases from V and 1 base from J; bases unmatched to any gene: 4. Germline values: CDR1 SQVTM, CDR2 ANQGSEA. The CDR3 extends over 16 amino acids.